The present T cell receptor (beta chain) was sequenced within a study of shared T cell receptors in the human thymus. Repertoires were generated with immunoSEQ multiplex PCR, while TCRdb's copy carries only in-frame clones and drops some. This sample has hundreds of thousands of clones; about 87% occur once, and the top ten carry about 0.0094%. The germline V gene has CDR1 SEHNR and CDR2 FQNEAQ (reference sequence). This CDR3 comprises 14 residues. J lost 2 bases, V lost 5 bases, and 6 bases had no gene match. The data also belong to a second study, concerning human thymus T cells. Per that study: Thymus tissue was removed during corrective cardiac surgery. What appeared biased in thymic and blood repertoires was the usage of V and J genes. Related studies found that unrelated individuals share highly overlapping thymic repertoires.

The clonotype was recovered from a boy in the first two years of life with a congenital heart defect. The sample taken for sequencing was thymocytes. This chain joins TRBV7-9 and TRBJ2-7; 7 bases are shared with TRBD1. Written as DNA, the CDR3 is TGTGCCAGCAGCGCACGGGACAGAACCTACGAGCAGTACTTC. Translation gives CASSARDRTYEQYF.